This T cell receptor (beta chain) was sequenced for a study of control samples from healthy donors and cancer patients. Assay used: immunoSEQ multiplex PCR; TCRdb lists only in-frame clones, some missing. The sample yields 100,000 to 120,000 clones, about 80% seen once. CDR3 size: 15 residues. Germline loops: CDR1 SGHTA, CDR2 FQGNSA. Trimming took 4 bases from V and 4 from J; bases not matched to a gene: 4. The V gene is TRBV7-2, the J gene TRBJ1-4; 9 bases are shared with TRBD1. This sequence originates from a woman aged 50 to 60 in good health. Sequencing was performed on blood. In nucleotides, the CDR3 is TGTGCCAGCAGCTCCCCGGGACAGGGTAATGAAAAACTGTTTTTT. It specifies CASSSPGQGNEKLFF.